These T cell receptor beta chains were read from a single sample in a study of blood T cell repertoires in COVID-19. Only in-frame clones appear in the TCRdb table, and some are missing; sequencing was by immunoSEQ multiplex PCR. The table has roughly 150,000 clones, 70% to 90% seen once. What was sequenced was peripheral blood. Receptors originate from a woman between 50 and 59 years old with COVID-19, enrolled during active disease. Both conserved end residues are part of each CDR3.

V gene	J gene	CDR3 protein
TRBV5-1	TRBJ2-3	CASSLDGLADTQYF
TRBV9	TRBJ2-3	CASSPQGTDTQYF
TRBV6-5	TRBJ1-6	CASSPDRGASPLHF
TRBV7-2	TRBJ2-7	CASSLAGLAGFSYEQYF
TRBV3-1/TRBV3-2	TRBJ1-4	CASSQKSWVQATNEKLFF
TRBV30	TRBJ1-5	CAWSLQENQPQHF
TRBV15	TRBJ1-4	CATSSGQGSPLNEKLFF
TRBV10-3	TRBJ1-2	CAISQGRTASNYGYTF
TRBV29-1	TRBJ1-1	CSVRTGTAEAFF
TRBV12-3/TRBV12-4	TRBJ1-1	CASRNREGTEAFF
TRBV29-1	TRBJ2-3	CSVEVRGDTQYF